What follows is one T cell receptor (beta chain) and its context. The sample belongs to a study of blood T cell repertoires in COVID-19. Study context: Spain, Italy and the United States supplied samples that represented acute and convalescent COVID-19. Sources were T cells, B-cell-depleted T cells, or PBMCs; the material itself was cDNA or gDNA.

Method: immunoSEQ multiplex PCR; TCRdb's copy keeps in-frame clones and lacks some. The data hold roughly 250,000 clones, with roughly 84% observed a single time. The germline V gene has CDR1 SEHNR and CDR2 FQNEAQ (reference sequence). Between the trimmed V and J ends, which lost 1 base and 0 bases, there was a span of 12 bases. The CDR3 contains 16 residues. This receptor was obtained from a woman between 35 and 50 years old who had recovered from COVID-19. V and J are TRBV7-9 and TRBJ1-1; the D is unclear. The sample comprised peripheral blood. The CDR3 region is CASSLGETRVNTEAFF. The CDR3 region has the DNA TGTGCCAGCAGCTTAGGGGAGACACGAGTGAACACTGAAGCTTTCTTT.